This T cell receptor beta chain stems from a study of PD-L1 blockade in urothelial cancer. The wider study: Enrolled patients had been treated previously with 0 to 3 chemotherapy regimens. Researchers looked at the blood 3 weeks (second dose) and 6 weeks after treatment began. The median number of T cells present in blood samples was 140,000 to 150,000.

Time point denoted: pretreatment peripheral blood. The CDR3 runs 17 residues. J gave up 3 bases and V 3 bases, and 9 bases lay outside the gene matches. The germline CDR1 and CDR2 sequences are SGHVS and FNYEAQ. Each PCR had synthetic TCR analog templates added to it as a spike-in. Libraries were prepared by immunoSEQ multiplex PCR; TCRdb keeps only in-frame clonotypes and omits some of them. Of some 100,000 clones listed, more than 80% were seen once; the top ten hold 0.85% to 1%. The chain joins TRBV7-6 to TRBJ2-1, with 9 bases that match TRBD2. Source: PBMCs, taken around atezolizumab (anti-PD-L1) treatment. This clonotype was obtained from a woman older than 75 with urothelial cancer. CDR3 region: CASSLNPGTSHYNEQFF. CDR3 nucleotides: TGTGCCAGCAGCTTGAACCCCGGGACTAGCCACTACAATGAGCAGTTCTTC.